This TCR beta chain emerged from a study of T-cell memory formation after mild COVID-19 (dated by TCRdb to about 2021). With regard to the full study: Most TCR sequence clusters were specific to one of the two donors. In two donors, T-cell clones that expanded and contracted after mild COVID-19 were followed by sequencing TCRalpha and TCRbeta repertoires longitudinally. Two young, previously healthy adult volunteers made up the cohort, one male and one female. The paper's findings and limits, for the study overall: From day 15 to 85, contracting clones showed balanced CD4/CD8 phenotypes, whereas a second wave of clones that expanded from day 15 to 37 leaned towards CD4+. Contracting CD4+ clones appeared mostly in the CM and EM memory subsets, whereas CD8+ clones were enriched in EMRA. SARS-CoV-2 specificity of the second-wave clones peaking on day 37 was not confirmed. The study covered only two mild cases, and larger cohorts including severe cases with pre-infection samples were considered necessary. The detection of some responding clones in pre-infection memory suggests that pre-existing cross-reactive memory T cells joined the SARS-CoV-2 response.

Ficoll-Paque density gradient centrifugation was used to isolate PBMCs. V lost 7 bases and J lost 2 bases; the stretch between them is 12 bases long. The CDR3 runs 14 residues from the cysteine to the phenylalanine. Solely the CDR3 DNA is kept, with 42 bases framed from the first base. Sequences SGHVS (CDR1) and FQNEAQ (CDR2) are obtained from the germline V gene. The sequencer listed for this sample is Illumina NovaSeq 6000. TCRalpha and TCRbeta cDNA libraries were constructed by 5'RACE with constant-segment primers, with sample barcodes and unique molecular identifiers being introduced. RNA was extracted from every sample with Trizol reagent. Libraries were amplified in two PCR steps, with a second sample barcode and Illumina TruSeq adapters added in the second step. The libraries were sequenced on an Illumina NovaSeq using 2 x 150 bp paired-end reads. The study's processing was this. With migec v1.2.7, reads were demultiplexed and then collapsed into UMI-guided consensus sequences. Using mixcr v2.1.11, UMI consensuses were aligned to TRA and TRB V and J templates and then assembled into clonotypes. Clonotypes were classified as expanded or contracted when called significant by both edgeR and NoisET, with noise models trained on biological replicates. For edgeR calls, the cutoffs were a false discovery rate-adjusted p below 0.01 and a log2 fold-change threshold of 1. As an exploratory analysis of dynamics, PCA with hierarchical clustering was applied to max-normalized trajectories of the 1000 most abundant clonotypes. Separately sequenced CD4+ and CD8+ repertoires were used to assign a CD4 or CD8 phenotype to each responding clone. The public reads were reprocessed in TCRdb via fastp at Q25 and MiXCR, keeping in-frame beta chains. Every distinct CDR3 protein forms one entry, paired with its most common genes and DNA. These V and J calls derive from TCRdb rather than the authors' analysis. Within this sample are about half a million distinct CDR3 sequences, with 18% of them counted one time only. The ten largest account for more than 9% of the sample.

This clonotype was counted a few times. There is no known antigen for this receptor. Base qualities are not provided; no much larger clone lies one nucleotide away. The sequence derives from an adult woman who had mild COVID-19 (a few samples of this study predate the infection). The sample titles of this study are shuffled in the database, so cell type and time point are left out; the donor was told from shared clones. The specimen sequenced was PBMCs or a T cell subset sorted from them (not recorded which). The sequence links TRBV7-8 to TRBJ2-1, and the D gene may be TRBD1, 6 bases matching. The encoded CDR3 is CASTHRVTYNEQFF. The nucleotide sequence is given as TGTGCCAGCACCCACAGGGTCACCTACAATGAGCAGTTCTTC.